A selection of T cell receptor beta chains follows, all from one sample in a study of T cell changes during pregnancy in multiple sclerosis. The table came from immunoSEQ multiplex PCR; TCRdb's copy has only in-frame clones and leaves some out. Of roughly 80,000 clones in the sample, about 90% were seen once. The specimen was peripheral blood, collected before pregnancy. The receptors were sampled from a female donor with multiple sclerosis, enrolled in a pregnancy study. Each CDR3 is given with its conserved first and last residue. Each record gives: V gene, D gene, J gene, clone size, CDR3 protein, CDR3 DNA. The D gene is left open where the match is weak. The size entry is marked missing in some rows and otherwise reads once, few, many or a size class.

>TRBV13|NA|TRBJ1-1|NA
CASTREDTEAFF
TGTGCCAGCACCCGGGAGGACACTGAAGCTTTCTTT
>TRBV5-1|NA|TRBJ1-1|NA
CASSWGSRNTEAFF
TGCGCCAGCAGCTGGGGCTCTCGGAACACTGAAGCTTTCTTT
>TRBV7-6|NA|TRBJ1-6|NA
CASSLVPGGDNSPLHF
TGTGCCAGCAGCTTAGTTCCGGGTGGCGATAATTCACCCCTCCACTTT
>TRBV12-5|NA|TRBJ1-3|NA
CASGLPRGGGGRNTIYF
TGTGCTAGTGGTTTGCCACGCGGCGGGGGAGGTAGAAACACCATATATTTT
>TRBV4-1|NA|TRBJ2-1|NA
CARGRAGDPSSSYNEQFF
TGCGCCAGGGGACGGGCAGGGGACCCCTCGAGCTCCTACAATGAGCAGTTCTTC
>TRBV19|TRBD1|TRBJ2-7|NA
CASRDRGSYEQYF
TGTGCCAGCCGGGACAGGGGCTCCTACGAGCAGTACTTC
>TRBV6-5|TRBD1|TRBJ2-7|NA
CASSATGSYEQYF
TGTGCCAGCAGTGCGACAGGGTCCTACGAGCAGTACTTC
>TRBV7-3|TRBD1|TRBJ1-1|NA
CASSPMWDRGDTEAFF
TGTGCCAGCAGCCCAATGTGGGACAGGGGCGACACTGAAGCTTTCTTT
>TRBV5-4|TRBD2|TRBJ2-1|NA
CASSGTSGTNEQFF
TGTGCCAGCAGTGGGACTAGCGGAACCAATGAGCAGTTCTTC
>TRBV19|TRBD2|TRBJ2-3|NA
CASSRFSGGSTDTQYF
TGTGCCAGTAGTAGGTTTAGCGGGGGGAGCACAGATACGCAGTATTTT
>TRBV4-1|NA|TRBJ1-6|few
CASSQGTLPGPLHSPLHF
TGCGCCAGCAGCCAAGGGACCCTACCAGGGCCTCTCCATTCACCCCTCCACTTT
>TRBV10-3|NA|TRBJ2-1|NA
CAIRRDAGEQFF
TGTGCCATCAGGCGGGACGCGGGTGAGCAGTTCTTC
>TRBV10-3|TRBD1|TRBJ2-7|once
CAITRGQGRSYEQYF
TGTGCCATCACTCGCGGACAGGGGAGATCCTACGAGCAGTACTTC